This TCR beta chain was captured in a study of shared clonotypes between healthy human individuals. Overall study: CD4 naive and CD4 memory each took three plates per donor, while CD8 naive took two and CD8 memory one.

This CDR3 is 17 amino acids long. Germline lookup yields CDR1 SGHTA and CDR2 FQGNSA. The trim removed 1 base at V and 8 bases at J, leaving 7 bases unmatched. Genomic DNA of every subset was divided equally among multiple immunoSEQ plates. Assay used: immunoSEQ multiplex PCR; TCRdb lists only in-frame clones, some missing. The sample has over a million clones; 78% are singletons. The sequence was collected from a man aged 18 to 29 in good health. Some clones in this sample may be carry-over from other donors' samples. V usage is TRBV7-2 and J usage is TRBJ2-2, with 13 nucleotides matching TRBD2. The source material was memory CD4+ T cells from PBMCs. Subset given: CD45RA-negative fraction. CDR3 nucleotides: TGTGCCAGCAGCTTAGTTCCGACTAGCGGGGGGCTGGGGGAGCTGTTTTTT. Its translation is CASSLVPTSGGLGELFF.